This T cell receptor beta chain was captured by sequencing in a study of T cells in Graves' hyperthyroidism and ophthalmopathy (dated by TCRdb to the late 2010s). General notes on the study: Peripheral blood samples were taken at initial diagnosis, before any treatment was given. A discovery cohort of roughly 100 patients, approximately 44 with Graves' ophthalmopathy and 57 with stable Graves' hyperthyroidism, was used to find distinguishing TCR V-J signatures. Prospective prediction of ophthalmopathy was tested in an independent validation cohort of about 19 hyperthyroidism patients and 17 patients who later progressed to ophthalmopathy. The approximately 90 discovery patients were randomly split 7:3 into training and test sets. The study also compared thyroid tissue and blood T-cell repertoires from more than 5 Graves' hyperthyroidism patients. After sampling, hyperthyroidism patients received methimazole starting at 30 mg daily, and ophthalmopathy patients received high-dose intravenous methylprednisolone. TCR Vbeta CDR3 sequencing of 130 to 150 peripheral blood samples (43 ophthalmopathy, about 74 hyperthyroidism and some 17 progressor patients) is reported in the paper. The paper's findings and limits, for the study overall: In validation, the model predicted progression to ophthalmopathy a median of around six months before onset, with around 70% sensitivity and 72.22% specificity. A model built on a 13 V-J signature distinguished ophthalmopathy from stable hyperthyroidism, reaching about 88% sensitivity and 81.08% specificity in cross-validation and 80%/75% in testing. No statistical method was used to fix the sample size in advance, and group allocation was not hidden from the investigators. Most expanded thyroid clonotypes (frequency above 0.001) were also detected in blood, a finding suggesting that blood repertoires may reflect thyroid immune responses.

Stable Graves' hyperthyroidism was defined as no progression to ophthalmopathy during 18 months of follow-up. Hyperthyroidism patients were newly diagnosed, with disease duration under 2 months, and aged 18 to 65 years. Patients with uncontrolled infections, other autoimmune diseases, pregnancy or lactation were excluded. Clinical symptoms, serum thyroxine and TRAb, thyroid ultrasound, and orbital computed tomography formed the basis for the diagnoses. PBMCs were separated from roughly 10 ml of fresh peripheral blood using Ficoll-Paque density gradient centrifugation. Trizol reagent was used to extract total RNA, and RNA quality was then checked on an Agilent 2100 Bioanalyzer. The TCR beta CDR3 regions were amplified from RNA transcripts. The first round of RT-PCR for the TCR CDR3 was performed with the HTBI primer set and the Qiagen OneStep RT-PCR kit. Libraries were constructed in a second round of multiplex PCR, after which size selection and purification were carried out. The libraries were sequenced on an Illumina HiSeq2000 using paired-end 100 bp reads. The authors processed their data as follows. Raw data were processed with SOAPnuke, discarding reads with adapters, uncalled bases, mean Phred below 15, or no exact constant-primer or identifier match. High-quality paired reads were merged using COPE v1.2.5, and each unique nucleotide sequence was defined as a clonotype. MiTCR v1.1 was used to align the clonotypes against IMGT TRBV, TRBD and TRBJ reference segments. Analysis was restricted to V-J combinations with a frequency above 0.0001, which covered 98% to 99.2% of repertoires. A TCS score was defined as the ratio of F50 (clonal expansion) to E x V (chaos), with BLOSUM62-based TCRdist applied between CDR3 peptides within each V-J. Welch's t-statistics and random forest reduced some 510 V-J features to 10 to 15, which were used in a naive Bayes classifier (R e1071). TCRdb ran its own pipeline on the public reads, namely fastp trimming at Q25 and MiXCR clone calling, and kept in-frame beta chains. Rows matching on CDR3 protein sequence are summarized as one entry with the most common DNA and genes. These V and J calls derive from TCRdb rather than the authors' analysis. This sample comprises hundreds of thousands of distinct CDR3 sequences, roughly 15% of them detected only once. The ten largest clones capture 10% of the sample.

This clonotype was recorded many times. The clone's antigen remains unknown. No much larger clone is present one base from it, and per-base qualities are unavailable. V is pared back by 5 bases and J by 1 base, with 21 bases lying between the germline termini. CDR1 MNHEY and CDR2 SVGEGT are derived from the germline V gene. The CDR3 measures 17 amino acids from cysteine to phenylalanine. Of the read, only the CDR3 DNA is kept; its 51 bases are in frame from base 1. The sample consisted of blood. The chain joins TRBV6-2 or TRBV6-3 to TRBJ2-7; matching of 6 bases hints at TRBD2 as the D gene. The sequence was obtained from a woman in her late teens or twenties with Graves' hyperthyroidism. The sequenced DNA is TGTGCCAGCAGTCTTACGGGTTTGCGGGATTCTTCCTACGAGCAGTACTTC. This codes for CASSLTGLRDSSYEQYF.